Following are 30 T cell receptor beta chains from one sample sequenced in a study of regulatory T cells in long-lasting Graves disease. Time point of the sample: persistent/refractory GD, antithyroid drugs over 5 years with positive TRAb. RNA isolated from PBMCs was used to make the TCR library. Relying on iRepertoire HTBI primers and Arm-PCR of CDR3 regions, the team built TCR beta libraries. Each CDR3 protein is one row after TCRdb ran MiXCR on the multiplex PCR reads. Of some 370,000 distinct CDR3 sequences in the sample, under 25% were seen once. Source: peripheral blood mononuclear cells (PBMCs), taken when the disease was refractory, from a patient treated with antithyroid drugs. These receptors originate from a female donor with Graves disease.

This chain connects TRBV28 to TRBJ1-5; D might be TRBD1 (5 bases). Looked up from germline, CDR1 is MDHEN and CDR2 is SYDVKM. This CDR3 is 14 amino acids long. The V end lost 4 bases, the J end lost 5 bases, and 12 bases lay between the germline ends. The CDR3, as DNA: TGTGCCAGCAGTTCTGGTCAGGGAGATCAGCCCCAGCATTTT. This encodes CASSSGQGDQPQHF.

The rearrangement uses TRBV19 and TRBJ1-2; 7 positions match TRBD1. CDR1 is LNHDA and CDR2 is SQIVND in the germline V gene (reference sequence). This CDR3 has 14 residues. V lost 3 bases to trimming and J lost 4 bases; unmatched junction nucleotides: 5. The CDR3 here is CASSMGTERYGYTF. As DNA, the CDR3 is TGTGCCAGTAGTATGGGGACAGAGCGCTATGGCTACACCTTC.

This clonotype was counted only a few times. The chain carries TRBV20-1 and TRBJ2-7, with D tentatively TRBD1 (6 bases). Germline values: CDR1 DFQATT, CDR2 SNEGSKA (reference sequence). The CDR3 runs to 11 residues. Trimming removed 4 bases at V and 8 bases at J, with 12 bases between. CDR3 nucleotide sequence: TGCAGTGCTAAACCAGGGGAGAAGCAGTACTTC. Translated, it gives CSAKPGEKQYF.

This clonotype was counted at least ten times. The rearrangement joins TRBV10-3 to TRBJ2-7; no clear D. The CDR3 is 14 amino acids. Germline-derived CDR1 and CDR2 are ENHRY and SYGVKD. Between the trimmed V and J ends, which lost 2 bases and 0 bases, there was a span of 8 bases. CDR3 nucleotides: TGTGCCATCAGTGAGACAGCGAGCTCCTACGAGCAGTACTTC. It encodes CAISETASSYEQYF.

The chain links TRBV3-1 to TRBJ2-7; D remains ambiguous. The V end lost 0 bases, the J end lost 5 bases, and 11 bases lay between the germline ends. The V gene's germline CDR1 is LGHDT and CDR2 YNNKEL (reference sequence). The CDR3 is 14 amino acids. The CDR3 nucleotides are TGTGCCAGCAGCCAAGATCGGGCCAGCGACGAGCAGTACTTC. Translated: CASSQDRASDEQYF.

About this clonotype itself: This sequence may be a read error, since a much larger clone differs from it by one base. The chain has TRBV12-3 or TRBV12-4 and TRBJ2-5; TRBD2 matches 8 bases. The CDR3 is 14 amino acids. The CDR3 DNA reads TGTGCCAGCACCCCGGGGGGGGGCCCAGAGACCCGGTACTTC. This codes for CASTPGGGPETRYF.

This clonotype was observed a few times. This sequence joins TRBV30 and TRBJ1-5; 8 bases align to TRBD1. The length of the CDR3 is 16 residues. CDR1 is GTSNPN and CDR2 is SVGIG in the germline V gene (reference sequence). The V gene end was trimmed by 3 bases and the J gene end by 7 bases; junction bases not matched to a gene: 14. CDR3 sequence reads: CAWSPGPGQGGQPQHF. As DNA, the CDR3 is TGTGCCTGGAGCCCTGGACCAGGACAGGGTGGCCAGCCCCAGCATTTT.

The V and J genes are TRBV7-2 and TRBJ2-5; 8 bases agree with TRBD1. V dropped 2 bases and J dropped 5; count of bases not matched to a gene: 7. Germline V gives CDR1 SGHTA, CDR2 FQGNSA. This CDR3 spans 15 amino acids. CDR3 coding DNA: TGTGCCAGCAGCTTACCGGCAGGGGGCGCGGAGACCCAGTACTTC. Protein product: CASSLPAGGAETQYF.

This clonotype was detected ten times or more. The CDR3 nucleotides read TGTGCCAGCAGTTTAGCCTTAACACAAGAGACCCAGTACTTC. The encoded protein is CASSLALTQETQYF. The rearrangement links TRBV12-3 or TRBV12-4 to TRBJ2-5; D is unresolved. The CDR3 is 14 amino acids. Trimming removed 0 bases at V and 2 bases at J, with 7 bases between.

This clonotype was seen a handful of times. This sequence joins TRBV25-1 and TRBJ2-7; D may correspond to TRBD1 or TRBD2 (6 bases each). The CDR3 sequence is 13 residues long. Between the trimmed V and J ends, which lost 8 bases and 5 bases, there was a span of 16 bases. Germline lookup yields CDR1 MGHDK and CDR2 SYGVNS. The CDR3, as DNA: TGTGCCAGCGCCGTCGGGGGCGTCCACGAGCAGTACTTC. It is translated as CASAVGGVHEQYF.

The genes are TRBV5-1 and TRBJ2-3; the D gene is possibly TRBD1 (6 bases). CDR1 and CDR2 (germline): SGHRS, YFSETQ. The germline V and J ends were trimmed by 4 bases and 4 bases, with 16 bases remaining between them. There are 15 residues in the CDR3. DNA for the CDR3: TGCGCCAGCAGCCCCCCCGAGTCAGGGGCAGATACGCAGTATTTT. This codes for CASSPPESGADTQYF. The complete variable domain, with remaining parts taken from reference TRBV5-1 and TRBJ2-3, reads KAGVTQTPRYLIKTRGQQVTLSCSPISGHRSVSWYQQTPGQGLQFLFEYFSETQRNKGNFPGRFSGRQFSNSRSEMNVSTLELGDSALYLCASSPPESGADTQYFGPGTRLTVL.

In this sample, this clonotype turned up many times. V usage is TRBV30 and J usage is TRBJ1-2; tentatively, D is TRBD1 (6 bases). The CDR3 is 11 amino acids. In germline, CDR1 is GTSNPN, CDR2 SVGIG (reference sequence). Between the trimmed V and J ends, which lost 4 bases and 9 bases, there was a span of 12 bases. The CDR3 coding sequence is TGTGCCTGGAAGGGGGGGGAGAGCTACACCTTC. It translates to CAWKGGESYTF.

This clonotype occurred many times. The V gene is TRBV19, the J gene TRBJ1-1; tentative D call: TRBD1 (6 bases). The CDR3 has 11 residues. From germline, CDR1 is LNHDA and CDR2 SQIVND (reference sequence). V lost 6 bases and J lost 9, with 11 bases in between. The CDR3 region is CASRSGAQAFF. Written as DNA, the CDR3 is TGTGCCAGTAGGTCGGGGGCTCAAGCTTTCTTT.

This clonotype was recorded many times. The chain carries TRBV12-3 or TRBV12-4 and TRBJ2-4, with a tentative D call TRBD2 (5 bases). CDR3 length: 11 amino acids. The V end was cut by 6 bases, the J end by 9 bases, with 9 bases between. The CDR3 reads CASSPGTIQYF. CDR3 DNA sequence: TGTGCCAGCAGCCCGGGAACCATTCAGTACTTC.

This clonotype was counted ten times or more. The chain links TRBV28 to TRBJ1-2; the match to TRBD1 covers 7 bases. Germline V gene data show CDR1 as MDHEN and CDR2 as SYDVKM. J was trimmed by 1 base and V by 6 bases; bases with no gene match: 14. CDR3 size: 17 residues. The CDR3 here is CASRKRPGQIFNYGYTF. DNA for the CDR3: TGTGCCAGCAGAAAACGCCCGGGACAGATATTTAACTATGGCTACACCTTC.

The chain has TRBV12-3 or TRBV12-4 and TRBJ1-5; 9 bases match TRBD1. Unmatched junction bases numbered 17, after V lost 5 bases and J lost 9 bases. The CDR3 extends over 17 amino acids. CDR3 bases: TGTGCCAGCAGTCCCGAAGCGGGACAGGGTCTAGTAAGGCCCCAGCATTTT. Translation: CASSPEAGQGLVRPQHF.

In nucleotides, the CDR3 is TGTGCCAGCAGCTTACCAGACCAAGAGACCCAGTACTTC. Its protein product is CASSLPDQETQYF. The J gene is TRBJ2-5, the V gene TRBV7-9, with unresolved D. Between the trimmed V and J ends, which lost 2 bases and 0 bases, there was a span of 4 bases. Germline V lookup: CDR1 SEHNR, CDR2 FQNEAQ (reference sequence). CDR3 length: 13 residues.

This clonotype was counted ten times or more. DNA for the CDR3: TGTGCCAGCAGCCCCCGACAAAATTCACCCCTCCACTTT. Translating gives CASSPRQNSPLHF. The gene calls are TRBV14 and TRBJ1-6; no reliable D call. The germline V gene has CDR1 SGHDN and CDR2 FVKESK. Deletions cut 4 bases from V and 7 bases from J, with 8 bases between. This CDR3 spans 13 amino acids.

Turning to this clonotype: This clone may be a read error of a much larger clone one base away. The chain joins TRBV7-9 to TRBJ2-5; D tentatively reads TRBD1 or TRBD2 (5 bases each). Between the trimmed V and J ends, which lost 4 bases and 5 bases, there was a span of 23 bases. The germline V gene encodes CDR1 SEHNR and CDR2 FQNEAQ (reference sequence). The CDR3 extends over 17 amino acids. The CDR3 sequence is CASSYTVWDPRTETQYF. CDR3 nucleotides: TGTGCCAGCAGCTATACGGTGTGGGACCCCCGGACGGAGACCCAGTACTTC. Filled out from reference TRBV7-9 and TRBJ2-5, the complete variable domain reads DTGVSQNPRHKITKRGQNVTFRCDPISEHNRLYWYRQTLGQGPEFLTYFQNEAQLEKSRLLSDRFSAERPKGSFSTLEIQRTEQGDSAMYLCASSYTVWDPRTETQYFGPGTRLLVL.

The chain joins TRBV6-2 or TRBV6-3 to TRBJ1-2, with no clear D. Between the trimmed V and J ends, which lost 0 bases and 5 bases, there was a span of 10 bases. The CDR3 sequence is 14 residues long. Looked up from germline, CDR1 is MNHEY and CDR2 is SVGEGT. CDR3 DNA sequence: TGTGCCAGCAGTTACTCGGTCGACTTTTATGGCTACACCTTC. Protein: CASSYSVDFYGYTF.

The chain has TRBV7-2 and TRBJ2-7; 16 nucleotides line up with TRBD2. The CDR3 contains 15 residues. Per germline, CDR1 SGHTA and CDR2 FQGNSA. V gave up 5 bases and J gave up 6 bases; unmatched junction bases: 4. The CDR3 spells CASSTGLAGGPEQYF. The CDR3 DNA follows: TGTGCCAGCAGCACGGGACTAGCGGGAGGGCCCGAGCAGTACTTC.

This chain joins TRBV7-2 and TRBJ2-1; 8 positions match TRBD2. The CDR3 covers 15 residues. Per germline, CDR1 SGHTA and CDR2 FQGNSA. The V and J ends lost 8 bases and 3 bases, in that order; junction bases with no gene match: 9. CDR3 loop: CASQNGTRGYNEQFF. The CDR3 DNA reads TGTGCCAGCCAAAACGGGACTAGGGGCTACAATGAGCAGTTCTTC.

The CDR3 protein is CSARPLAGYEQYF. The CDR3 DNA follows: TGCAGTGCTAGACCCCTAGCGGGTTACGAGCAGTACTTC. The chain has TRBV20-1 and TRBJ2-7; 8 nucleotides agree with TRBD2. With 2 bases clipped from V and 4 bases from J, the junction kept 4 bases outside the gene matches. The CDR3 covers 13 residues. CDR1 and CDR2 (germline): DFQATT, SNEGSKA (reference sequence).

This clonotype was found many times. The chain recombines TRBV28 with TRBJ2-5; 7 nucleotides align to TRBD2. Germline CDR1 reads MDHEN; CDR2 reads SYDVKM. Trimming at V came to 5 bases and at J to 5 bases, leaving 5 bases not matched to a gene. The CDR3 consists of 13 residues. The chain's CDR3 is CASSAGVAETQYF. The CDR3 bases are TGTGCCAGCAGTGCGGGGGTCGCTGAGACCCAGTACTTC.

The chain couples TRBV7-9 to TRBJ1-1, with D maybe TRBD1 (6 bases). The length of the CDR3 is 15 residues. CDR1 SEHNR and CDR2 FQNEAQ come from the germline V gene (reference sequence). The V end lost 5 bases, the J end lost 1 base, and 14 bases lay between the germline ends. The CDR3 DNA follows: TGTGCCAGCAGCCCTACCACAGGGAAGAACACTGAAGCTTTCTTT. Its translation: CASSPTTGKNTEAFF.

This chain links TRBV7-9 with TRBJ2-7; 15 bases fit TRBD2. J gave up 0 bases and V 5 bases, and 8 bases lay outside the gene matches. Germline CDR1 SEHNR, CDR2 FQNEAQ (reference sequence). The CDR3 extends over 18 amino acids. In DNA form, the CDR3 reads TGTGCCAGCAGCAAACCGGGACTAGCGGGAGGATCCTCCTACGAGCAGTACTTC. Residues: CASSKPGLAGGSSYEQYF.

This sequence joins TRBV6-5 and TRBJ1-4; D remains ambiguous. Trimming removed 0 bases at V and 4 bases at J, with 18 bases between. The CDR3 spans 18 residues. The V gene's germline CDR1 is MNHEY and CDR2 SVGAGI. CDR3 sequence (DNA): TGTGCCAGCAGTTACTCGATTGCCTCCGAGATGATTAATGAAAAACTGTTTTTT. This sequence encodes CASSYSIASEMINEKLFF.

This clonotype was seen repeatedly, ten times or more. V usage is TRBV6-2 or TRBV6-3 and J usage is TRBJ1-3; a possible D gene is TRBD1 (5 bases). This CDR3 is 15 amino acids long. The germline V and J ends were trimmed by 6 bases and 4 bases, with 16 bases remaining between them. Germline-derived CDR1 and CDR2 are MNHEY and SVGEGT. The CDR3 DNA reads as TGTGCCAGCAGCCCCGGCGGGGGTACGGGAAACACCATATATTTT. This sequence encodes CASSPGGGTGNTIYF.

This clonotype was recorded many times. The rearrangement links TRBV28 to TRBJ2-2; a possible D gene is TRBD1 (6 bases). In germline, CDR1 is MDHEN, CDR2 SYDVKM. This CDR3 has 16 residues. V was cut by 6 bases and J by 0 bases, with 14 bases left in between. CDR3 region: CASSWGLTSNTGELFF. CDR3 coding DNA: TGTGCCAGCAGCTGGGGGCTTACCTCGAACACCGGGGAGCTGTTTTTT.

The rearrangement links TRBV19 to TRBJ1-1, with 7 bases matching TRBD1. CDR1 and CDR2 (germline): LNHDA, SQIVND (reference sequence). There are 14 residues in the CDR3. V shed 7 bases and J 9 bases; nucleotides not matched to a gene: 14. The CDR3 loop reads CASTHRTGNIKAFF. CDR3 nucleotides: TGTGCCAGTACCCATCGGACAGGAAATATTAAAGCTTTCTTT.